The clone carrying this T cell receptor beta chain was detected once. These data come from a study of memory CD8 T cells in hepatitis C reinfection. Study in general: After reinfection, two primary-infection resolvers became chronically infected. A positive HCV RNA test after two negatives ≥60 days apart defined reinfection.

Time point: late/post reinfection, 12 to 24 weeks after detection. The sorted cells went straight to TCR sequencing with no prior in vitro expansion. Sequencing was performed with immunoSEQ multiplex PCR; in TCRdb, only in-frame clones are kept and a portion is missing. The sample carries 4,000 to 6,000 clones, roughly 87% recorded once. The sample consisted of naive CD8+ T cells sorted from blood. The TCR comes from a man aged 50-59 years with hepatitis C virus infection.

CDR3 protein: CASSENRDYEQYF. CDR3 sequence (DNA): TGCGCCAGCAGCGAGAACAGGGACTACGAGCAGTACTTC. The chain links TRBV4-3 to TRBJ2-7, with D perhaps TRBD1 (6 bases). This CDR3 comprises 13 residues. Germline assignment: CDR1 LGHNA and CDR2 YSLEER. V was pared by 5 bases and J by 3 bases, with 11 bases between.